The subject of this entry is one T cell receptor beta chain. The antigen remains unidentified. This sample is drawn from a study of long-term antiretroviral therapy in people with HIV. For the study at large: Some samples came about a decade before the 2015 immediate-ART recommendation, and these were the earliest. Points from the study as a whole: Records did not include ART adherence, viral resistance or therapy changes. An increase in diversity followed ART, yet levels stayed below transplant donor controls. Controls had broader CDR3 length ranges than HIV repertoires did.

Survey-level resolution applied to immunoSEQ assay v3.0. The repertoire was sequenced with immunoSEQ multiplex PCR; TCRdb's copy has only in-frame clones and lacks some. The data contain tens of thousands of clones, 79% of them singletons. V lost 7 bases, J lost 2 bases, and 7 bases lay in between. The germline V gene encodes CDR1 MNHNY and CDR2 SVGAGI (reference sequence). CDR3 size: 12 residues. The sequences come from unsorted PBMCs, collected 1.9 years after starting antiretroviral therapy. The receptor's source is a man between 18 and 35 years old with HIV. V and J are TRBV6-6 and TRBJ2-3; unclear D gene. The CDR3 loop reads CASTRSTDTQYF. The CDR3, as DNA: TGTGCCAGCACCCGATCCACAGATACGCAGTATTTT.